The 14 T cell receptor beta chains reported below all come from one sample, sequenced in a study of molecular identifiers for immune sequencing clone quantification. TCRdb recomputed calls from the PCR reads with MiXCR, one row per CDR3 protein. The sample consists of under 650,000 distinct CDR3 sequences, around 20% of them appearing once. The sample comprised naive CD8+ T cells from blood, with Jurkat cell RNA spiked in. Subset indicated: FACS-sorted CD8+CD4-CCR7+CD45RA+ naive T cells. The receptor source for this set is a human donor in good health. Some libraries in this study had Jurkat cell RNA spiked in.

This clonotype came up many times. CDR3 DNA sequence: TGTGCCTGGAGTGCCTTTGCGGGAGCTATGTACAATGAGCAGTTCTTC. Translated: CAWSAFAGAMYNEQFF. The chain uses TRBV30 and TRBJ2-1; the match to TRBD2 covers 7 bases. Germline lookup yields CDR1 GTSNPN and CDR2 SVGIG (reference sequence). The junction had 10 bases not matched to a gene; V was cut back by 1 base and J by 4 bases. CDR3 length: 16 residues.

This clonotype was detected many times. V usage is TRBV4-3 and J usage is TRBJ1-1; D might be TRBD1 (6 bases). V lost 0 bases and J 0 bases, leaving 14 bases between the germline ends. The CDR3 extends over 17 amino acids. From germline, CDR1 is LGHNA and CDR2 YSLEER. The CDR3 DNA reads TGCGCCAGCAGCCAAGAATCGGGACACCAGATGAACACTGAAGCTTTCTTT. This sequence encodes CASSQESGHQMNTEAFF.

V and J are TRBV4-1 and TRBJ1-5; 8 positions agree with TRBD1. Germline V CDR1 and CDR2: MGHRA, YSYEKL. This CDR3 comprises 17 residues. Germline trimming cut 2 bases from V and 8 bases from J; bases unmatched to any gene: 14. This CDR3 is CASSQFYETGAGKPQHF. As DNA, the CDR3 is TGCGCCAGCAGCCAATTTTACGAGACAGGGGCTGGTAAGCCCCAGCATTTT.

This clonotype occurred many times. This chain connects TRBV7-9 to TRBJ1-1; 7 bases agree with TRBD1. The CDR3 extends over 14 amino acids. With 1 base clipped from V and 4 bases from J, the junction kept 3 bases outside the gene matches. CDR1 SEHNR and CDR2 FQNEAQ come from the germline V gene (reference sequence). CDR3 bases: TGTGCCAGCAGCTTAGGGAGGGGGCGCACTGAAGCTTTCTTT. This sequence encodes CASSLGRGRTEAFF.

This clonotype has a single count. Its ends do not fully match the called genes, so a read error is possible. V is TRBV19 and J is TRBJ1-5; 9 bases map to TRBD1. Germline CDR1 reads LNHDA; CDR2 reads SQIVND (reference sequence). The CDR3 runs to 14 residues. The CDR3, as DNA: TGTGCCAGTAGCCCAGGGACAGGGCTGCAGCCCCGGCATTTT. The encoded protein is CASSPGTGLQPRHF.

The sample holds many counts of this clonotype. The V gene is TRBV19, the J gene TRBJ2-7, with 10 nucleotides matching TRBD1. Germline assignment: CDR1 LNHDA and CDR2 SQIVND (reference sequence). The CDR3 spans 14 residues. The J segment lost 4 bases and the V segment lost 3 bases, leaving 3 bases of the junction unmatched. CDR3 bases: TGTGCCAGTAGTATCGGGACAGGGGTGTACGAGCAGTACTTC. Its protein product is CASSIGTGVYEQYF.

This clonotype was recorded many times. The gene calls are TRBV27 and TRBJ1-5; 7 bases are shared with TRBD1. Germline lookup yields CDR1 MNHEY and CDR2 SMNVEV (reference sequence). The CDR3 has 15 residues. J lost 2 bases, V lost 5 bases, and 6 bases had no gene match. CDR3 nucleotides: TGTGCCAGCAGTCCCCACAGGGGCGGCAATCAGCCCCAGCATTTT. It yields the protein CASSPHRGGNQPQHF.

This clonotype came up many times. This chain joins TRBV7-2 and TRBJ2-1; 10 bases are shared with TRBD2. The CDR3 loop spans 15 amino acids. The V and J ends lost 5 bases and 5 bases, in that order; junction bases with no gene match: 6. Germline V gene data show CDR1 as SGHTA and CDR2 as FQGNSA. The CDR3 DNA follows: TGTGCCAGCAGCCCTAGCGGGGGATTTAACAATGAGCAGTTCTTC. Its protein product is CASSPSGGFNNEQFF.

Remarks on this clonotype: With a much larger clone just one base away, this may be a read error. The gene calls are TRBV6-5 and TRBJ1-2; D not certain. The CDR3 has 16 residues. Germline V CDR1 and CDR2: MNHEY, SVGAGI. CDR3 nucleotide sequence: TGTGCCGGCAGTTACTCCTCCGAGGGAATACACTATGGCTACACCTTC. Translation: CAGSYSSEGIHYGYTF.

This clonotype was seen ten or more times. V usage is TRBV4-2 and J usage is TRBJ1-6; no clear D gene. CDR1 is LGHNA and CDR2 is YNFKEQ in the germline V gene. Trimming took off 0 bases at V and 3 bases at J, with 18 bases between the two ends. CDR3 length equals 19 residues. CDR3 sequence: CASSQDGQERRSYNSPLHF. The CDR3, as DNA: TGTGCCAGCAGCCAAGATGGTCAAGAGAGACGGAGCTATAATTCACCCCTCCACTTT.

This rearrangement joins TRBV11-2 to TRBJ2-1, with unresolved D. There are 12 residues in the CDR3. Between the trimmed V and J ends, which lost 1 base and 9 bases, there was a span of 7 bases. Germline CDR1 is SGHAT and CDR2 is FQNNGV. CDR3 in DNA: TGTGCCAGCAGCTTAGGAGGATGTGAGCAGTTCTTC. Translating gives CASSLGGCEQFF.

This clonotype came up many times. V usage is TRBV14 and J usage is TRBJ1-2; 7 nucleotides align to TRBD1. The CDR3 is made up of 16 amino acids. The germline CDR1 and CDR2 sequences are SGHDN and FVKESK. V lost 4 bases to trimming and J lost 4 bases; unmatched junction nucleotides: 12. The CDR3 DNA is TGTGCCAGCAGCCTACAGGGGCGGGACAGCGTCTATGGCTACACCTTC. It specifies CASSLQGRDSVYGYTF.

In its sample, this clonotype was seen a few times. The gene calls are TRBV13 and TRBJ2-3, with 13 bases matching TRBD2. Germline V gives CDR1 PRHDT, CDR2 FYEKMQ (reference sequence). The CDR3 consists of 18 residues. V trimming: 4 bases; J trimming: 3 bases; junction bases outside the gene matches: 10. CDR3 in DNA: TGTGCCAGCAGCTCAAAACTAGCGGGGGGGTTTCGGACAGATACGCAGTATTTT. Its protein product is CASSSKLAGGFRTDTQYF. Based on the CDR3 plus reference TRBV13 and TRBJ2-3, the full variable domain is AAGVIQSPRHLIKEKRETATLKCYPIPRHDTVYWYQQGPGQDPQFLISFYEKMQSDKGSIPDRFSAQQFSDYHSELNMSSLELGDSALYFCASSSKLAGGFRTDTQYFGPGTRLTVL.

This clonotype was counted many times. V gene TRBV12-3 or TRBV12-4 combines with J gene TRBJ2-3; no firm D call. The CDR3 consists of 13 residues. Trimming took 6 bases from V and 4 from J, leaving 11 bases between them. The CDR3 nucleotides read TGTGCCAGCAGCCCCATTCTGGCAGATACGCAGTATTTT. Protein product: CASSPILADTQYF.